The 22 T cell receptor beta chains below come from one sample, sequenced in a study of PD-1 blockade in classical Hodgkin lymphoma. Time point reported: cycle 4 day 1 (C4D1), after 6 weeks of nivolumab. Every patient relapsed after autologous stem cell transplantation, and brentuximab vedotin exposure varied. The method was immunoSEQ multiplex PCR; TCRdb's version includes in-frame clones alone and lacks a portion of them. The profile shows about 23,000 clones, roughly 90% of them singletons. The material was peripheral blood mononuclear cells (PBMCs), obtained before the fourth cycle of nivolumab. The receptors were sampled from a human donor with classical Hodgkin lymphoma.

The chain joins TRBV30 to TRBJ2-6; 8 positions match TRBD2. CDR3 length equals 15 residues. Per germline, CDR1 GTSNPN and CDR2 SVGIG (reference sequence). V lost 1 base, J lost 2 bases, and 1 base stayed unmatched. CDR3 amino acids: CAWSDGGAGANVLTF. CDR3 bases: TGTGCCTGGAGTGACGGGGGGGCTGGGGCCAACGTCCTGACTTTC.

The chain has TRBV2 and TRBJ1-5; tentatively, D is TRBD1 (5 bases). V shed 8 bases and J shed 5 bases, with 22 bases lying between them. This CDR3 region has 16 residues. The V gene's germline CDR1 is SNHLY and CDR2 FYNNEI. The CDR3, as DNA: TGTGCCAGCTATGGGACGCCCAGGGTCTTTGATCAGCCCCAGCATTTT. It is translated as CASYGTPRVFDQPQHF.

The genes are TRBV4-1 and TRBJ2-2, with 14 bases matching TRBD2. The CDR3 is 19 amino acids. The V gene end was trimmed by 3 bases and the J gene end by 5 bases; junction bases not matched to a gene: 11. Germline lookup yields CDR1 MGHRA and CDR2 YSYEKL. CDR3 in DNA: TGCGCCAGCAGCCATCCCCCTGAGGGACTAGCGGGAGATACCGGGGAGCTGTTTTTT. Amino acids: CASSHPPEGLAGDTGELFF.

The gene calls are TRBV30 and TRBJ2-1; TRBD1 or TRBD2 may be the D gene (5 bases each). The germline CDR1 and CDR2 sequences are GTSNPN and SVGIG (reference sequence). V lost 4 bases, J lost 6 bases, and 19 bases lay in between. The CDR3 runs to 15 residues. The CDR3 DNA reads TGTGCCTGGAATCCCACGAGGGGTCTGGGCAATGAGCAGTTCTTC. Protein sequence: CAWNPTRGLGNEQFF.

The V gene is TRBV6-4, the J gene TRBJ2-1, with D perhaps matching TRBD2 (6 bases). CDR1 MRHNA and CDR2 SNTAGT come from the germline V gene. The CDR3 spans 14 residues. V lost 0 bases and J lost 11, with 14 bases in between. The CDR3 reads CASSDSVRRGQQFF. CDR3 sequence (DNA): TGTGCCAGCAGTGACTCAGTCCGGCGGGGCCAGCAGTTCTTC.

The J gene is TRBJ2-7, the V gene TRBV29-1; 7 bases are a match to TRBD1. This CDR3 region has 13 residues. V lost 2 bases to trimming and J lost 2 bases; unmatched junction nucleotides: 3. Germline CDR1 reads SQVTM; CDR2 reads ANQGSEA. The DNA for the CDR3 is TGCAGCGTTGAAAAGGGACAGACCTACGAGCAGTACTTC. Residues: CSVEKGQTYEQYF.

This chain joins TRBV7-3 and TRBJ2-3; D unclear. V lost 1 base to trimming and J lost 1 base, with 9 bases between them. The germline gives CDR1 SGHTA, CDR2 FQGTGA. This CDR3 region has 15 residues. The CDR3 here is CASSLSFSGTDTQYF. The CDR3 coding sequence is TGTGCCAGCAGCTTAAGCTTTTCAGGCACAGATACGCAGTATTTT.

This chain connects TRBV19 to TRBJ1-5; maybe TRBD1 (5 bases). The CDR3 covers 17 residues. The V gene lost 6 bases and the J gene lost 4 bases, with 22 bases spanning the gap. Germline CDR1 LNHDA, CDR2 SQIVND (reference sequence). The CDR3 here is CASSPGFTGNYNQPQHF. The CDR3 DNA sequence: TGTGCCAGTAGCCCCGGGTTTACAGGAAATTATAATCAGCCCCAGCATTTT.

This clone was counted only a few times. The chain couples TRBV4-1 to TRBJ1-5; D unresolved. The CDR3 length is 15 residues. Germline lookup yields CDR1 MGHRA and CDR2 YSYEKL. V was cut by 0 bases and J by 0 bases, with 6 bases left in between. The CDR3 sequence is CASSQEDYSNQPQHF. The CDR3 nucleotides read TGCGCCAGCAGCCAAGAGGATTATAGCAATCAGCCCCAGCATTTT.

This rearrangement joins TRBV11-2 to TRBJ2-5; a possible D gene is TRBD1 (5 bases). V dropped 1 base and J dropped 5 bases, with 8 bases sitting between them. Germline V gene data show CDR1 as SGHAT and CDR2 as FQNNGV. This CDR3 spans 13 amino acids. CDR3 sequence: CASSLARAETQYF. CDR3 bases: TGTGCCAGCAGCTTAGCCAGGGCGGAGACCCAGTACTTC.

This clone was observed a single time. V and J are TRBV25-1 and TRBJ2-7, with a weak D call TRBD2 (6 bases). Germline CDR1 and CDR2: MGHDK and SYGVNS. The length of the CDR3 is 18 residues. The germline V and J ends were trimmed by 3 bases and 7 bases, with 28 bases remaining between them. CDR3 in DNA: TGTGCCAGCAGTGAGCCTTTCCCCAGACTAGTGGGGATGGGGGAGCAGTACTTC. This encodes CASSEPFPRLVGMGEQYF.

The V and J genes are TRBV2 and TRBJ2-7; D is uncertain. The CDR3 totals 13 residues. Germline CDR1 is SNHLY and CDR2 is FYNNEI. Trimming cost V 10 bases and J 3 bases, with 16 bases left between them. The CDR3 bases are TGTGCCACCCGAGCCGTTGGCATCTACGAGCAGTACTTC. This translates into CATRAVGIYEQYF. Combining the CDR3 with reference TRBV2 and TRBJ2-7 gives the whole variable domain EPEVTQTPSHQVTQMGQEVILRCVPISNHLYFYWYRQILGQKVEFLVSFYNNEISEKSEIFDDQFSVERPDGSNFTLKIRSTKLEDSAMYFCATRAVGIYEQYFGPGTRLTVT.

This sequence joins TRBV2 and TRBJ1-1; D is undetermined. Germline V CDR1 and CDR2: SNHLY, FYNNEI. V was clipped by 6 bases and J by 1 base, with 3 bases between them. The CDR3 spans 11 residues. The CDR3, as DNA: TGTGCCAGCAGAGAGAACACTGAAGCTTTCTTT. This encodes CASRENTEAFF.

This rearrangement joins TRBV6-5 to TRBJ2-5; no reliable D call. Trimming left V 3 bases short and J 7 bases short, with 18 bases between. This CDR3 comprises 15 residues. Germline values: CDR1 MNHEY, CDR2 SVGAGI. The CDR3 sequence: CASSYRRASLGTQYF. CDR3 DNA: TGTGCCAGCAGTTATCGACGGGCCTCTTTGGGGACCCAGTACTTC.

This chain connects TRBV6-6 to TRBJ2-3; tentative D call: TRBD1 (5 bases). The germline CDR1 and CDR2 sequences are MNHNY and SVGAGI (reference sequence). The CDR3 totals 15 residues. V lost 2 bases and J 4 bases, leaving 13 bases between the germline ends. The CDR3 coding sequence is TGTGCCAGCAGTTACAGTCGGGCAGGGCCAGATACGCAGTATTTT. Translation: CASSYSRAGPDTQYF.

This clone came up once. The chain joins TRBV5-1 to TRBJ1-1; 8 nucleotides line up with TRBD1. V was clipped by 4 bases and J by 4 bases; unmatched bases: 6. CDR3 length: 14 amino acids. Germline V gene data show CDR1 as SGHRS and CDR2 as YFSETQ. CDR3 residues: CASSKDRGGTEAFF. The CDR3 DNA sequence: TGCGCCAGCAGCAAAGACAGGGGAGGCACTGAAGCTTTCTTT.

The chain has TRBV6-1 and TRBJ1-5; D is uncertain. This CDR3 comprises 14 residues. Germline-derived CDR1 and CDR2 are MNHNS and SASEGT. V dropped 3 bases and J dropped 7 bases, with 13 bases sitting between them. This CDR3 is CASSDLEPGQPQHF. CDR3 sequence (DNA): TGTGCCAGCAGTGATCTAGAACCGGGCCAGCCCCAGCATTTT.

The CDR3 DNA is TGTGCCAGCAGCCCCGTCGACAGGGGCTCCTACAATGAGCAGTTCTTC. Protein product: CASSPVDRGSYNEQFF. The V call is TRBV7-9, the J call TRBJ2-1, with 8 bases aligning to TRBD1. CDR1 SEHNR and CDR2 FQNEAQ come from the germline V gene (reference sequence). The CDR3 length is 16 residues. V lost 5 bases and J lost 0; bases outside the gene matches: 6.

The rearrangement uses TRBV10-3 and TRBJ1-1; TRBD1 is a possible D gene (5 bases). The CDR3 totals 13 residues. Germline V gene lookup returns CDR1 ENHRY and CDR2 SYGVKD. Between the trimmed V and J ends, which lost 10 bases and 1 base, there was a span of 13 bases. DNA for the CDR3: TGTGCCACCATAGGCGGGGGGAACACTGAAGCTTTCTTT. Translation gives CATIGGGNTEAFF.

In its sample, this clone was seen once. The V and J genes are TRBV4-1 and TRBJ2-7; D is possibly TRBD1 (6 bases). The V end was cut by 1 base, the J end by 3 bases, with 19 bases between. CDR1 is MGHRA and CDR2 is YSYEKL in the germline V gene. This CDR3 has 17 amino acids. The chain's CDR3 is CASSQVAISKGGYEQYF. The CDR3 DNA is TGCGCCAGCAGCCAAGTCGCGATTTCGAAAGGGGGCTACGAGCAGTACTTC.

V gene TRBV28 combines with J gene TRBJ1-2; 11 bases are shared with TRBD1. The CDR3 runs to 16 residues. Losses at the gene ends were 5 bases for V and 2 bases for J; bases not matched to a gene: 7. Germline CDR1 and CDR2: MDHEN and SYDVKM. In DNA form, the CDR3 reads TGTGCCAGCAGTGTTCCCGGGACAGGGGGAAACTATGGCTACACCTTC. This translates into CASSVPGTGGNYGYTF.

J is TRBJ2-1 and V is TRBV6-1, with D perhaps TRBD1 (5 bases). The germline V gene encodes CDR1 MNHNS and CDR2 SASEGT. Between the trimmed V and J ends, which lost 0 bases and 1 base, there was a span of 10 bases. This CDR3 spans 16 amino acids. CDR3 nucleotide sequence: TGTGCCAGCAGTGAAGCGGTTACAGGTTCCTACAATGAGCAGTTCTTC. It codes for CASSEAVTGSYNEQFF.